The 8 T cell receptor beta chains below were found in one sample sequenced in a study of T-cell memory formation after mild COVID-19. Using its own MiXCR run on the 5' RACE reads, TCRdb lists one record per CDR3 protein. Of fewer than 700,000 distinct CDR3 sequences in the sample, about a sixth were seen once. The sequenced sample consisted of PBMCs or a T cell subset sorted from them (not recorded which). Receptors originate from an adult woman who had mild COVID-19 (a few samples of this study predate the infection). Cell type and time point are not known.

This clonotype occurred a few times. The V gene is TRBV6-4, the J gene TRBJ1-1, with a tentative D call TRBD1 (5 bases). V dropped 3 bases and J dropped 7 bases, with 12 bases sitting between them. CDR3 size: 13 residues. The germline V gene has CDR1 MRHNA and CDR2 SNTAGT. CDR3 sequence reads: CASSEEFQGEAFF. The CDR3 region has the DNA TGTGCCAGCAGTGAAGAATTTCAGGGTGAAGCTTTCTTT.

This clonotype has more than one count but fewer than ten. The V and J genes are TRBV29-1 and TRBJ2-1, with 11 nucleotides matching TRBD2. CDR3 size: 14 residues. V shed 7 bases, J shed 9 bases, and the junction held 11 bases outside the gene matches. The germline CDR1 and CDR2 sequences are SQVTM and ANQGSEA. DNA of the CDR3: TGCAGCGCCGAAAGTTTAGCGGGAGGGCCTGAGCAGTTCTTC. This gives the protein CSAESLAGGPEQFF.

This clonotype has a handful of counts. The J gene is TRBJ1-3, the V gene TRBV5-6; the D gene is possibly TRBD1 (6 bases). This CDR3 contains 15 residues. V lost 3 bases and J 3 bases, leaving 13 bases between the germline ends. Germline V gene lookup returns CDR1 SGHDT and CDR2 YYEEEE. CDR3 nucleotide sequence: TGTGCCAGCAGCTCGACAGGTCGGGATGGAAACACCATATATTTT. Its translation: CASSSTGRDGNTIYF.

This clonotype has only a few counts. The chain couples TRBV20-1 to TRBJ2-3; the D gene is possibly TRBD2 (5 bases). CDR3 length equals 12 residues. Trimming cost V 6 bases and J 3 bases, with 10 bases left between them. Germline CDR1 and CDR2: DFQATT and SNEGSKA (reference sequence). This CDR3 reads CSAPRGTDTQYF. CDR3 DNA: TGCAGTGCGCCCCGAGGGACAGATACGCAGTATTTT.

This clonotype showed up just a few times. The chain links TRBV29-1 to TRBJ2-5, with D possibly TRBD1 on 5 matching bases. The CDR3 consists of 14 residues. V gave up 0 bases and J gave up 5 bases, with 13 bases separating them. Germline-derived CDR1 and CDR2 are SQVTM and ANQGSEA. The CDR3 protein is CSVEDRRVSETQYF. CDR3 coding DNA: TGCAGCGTTGAAGATCGCAGGGTATCTGAGACCCAGTACTTC.

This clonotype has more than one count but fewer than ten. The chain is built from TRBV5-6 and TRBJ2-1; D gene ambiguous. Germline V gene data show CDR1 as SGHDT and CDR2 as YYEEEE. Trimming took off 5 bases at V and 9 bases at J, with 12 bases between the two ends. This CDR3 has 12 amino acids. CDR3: CASSTTSAEQFF. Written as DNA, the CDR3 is TGTGCCAGCAGTACAACATCGGCTGAGCAGTTCTTC.

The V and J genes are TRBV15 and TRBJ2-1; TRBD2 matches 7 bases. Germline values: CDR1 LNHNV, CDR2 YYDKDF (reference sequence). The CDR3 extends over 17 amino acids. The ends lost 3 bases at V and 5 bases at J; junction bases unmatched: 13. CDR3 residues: CATSRSASGLLDNEQFF. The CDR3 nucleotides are TGTGCCACCAGCAGGTCGGCTAGCGGCCTACTTGACAATGAGCAGTTCTTC.

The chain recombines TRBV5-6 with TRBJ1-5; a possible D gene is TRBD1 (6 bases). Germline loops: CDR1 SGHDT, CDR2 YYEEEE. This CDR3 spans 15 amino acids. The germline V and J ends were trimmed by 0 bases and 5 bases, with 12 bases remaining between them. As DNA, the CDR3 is TGTGCCAGCAGCTTGGGGGGGACACTTTATCAGCCCCAGCATTTT. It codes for CASSLGGTLYQPQHF.